A selection of T cell receptor beta chains follows, all from one sample in a study of shared clonotypes between healthy human individuals. TCRdb's copy holds only in-frame clones and misses some; the assay was immunoSEQ multiplex PCR. This table holds millions of clones, over 90% found once. The sample comprised naive CD4+ T cells from PBMCs. The receptors were gathered from a man aged 18 to 29 in good health. Some clones in this sample may be carry-over from other donors' samples. CDR3s include the opening cysteine and the closing phenylalanine or tryptophan. The D gene is left open where the match is weak. Part of the rows lack a size; the others show once, few, many or a class for expanded clones.

CDR3nt,CDR3aa,d_gene,j_gene,v_gene,abundance
TGTGCCAGCAGCCAAGGGCGGCAGGGCGGGGGCTACACCTTC,CASSQGRQGGGYTF,-,TRBJ1-2,TRBV4-2,-
TGTGCCAGCAGCTTAACGTCAGGCTCCTACGAGCAGTACTTC,CASSLTSGSYEQYF,-,TRBJ2-7,TRBV7-3,-
TGTGCCAGCATCAACATGGACATCTCCTATGGCTACACCTTC,CASINMDISYGYTF,-,TRBJ1-2,TRBV2,few
TGTGCCAGCAGCGTAGGTAGCGGGACAGGGTCTTCTGGGGCCAACGTCCTGACTTTC,CASSVGSGTGSSGANVLTF,-,TRBJ2-6,TRBV9,-
TGTGCCAGCAGGGCAAGCGGGGCTTACACAGATACGCAGTATTTT,CASRASGAYTDTQYF,TRBD2,TRBJ2-3,TRBV6-1,-
TGTGCCAGCTCACCAGTCGGGACAGGGAGTTACGAGCAGTACTTC,CASSPVGTGSYEQYF,TRBD1,TRBJ2-7,TRBV18,-
TGTGCCAGCAGTTACCGGGGGCGGGCGGCTAACTATGGCTACACCTTC,CASSYRGRAANYGYTF,-,TRBJ1-2,TRBV6-5,once
TGTGCCAGCAGAGAAGGGGGGGGCCGGGAGACCCAGTACTTC,CASREGGGRETQYF,-,TRBJ2-5,TRBV6-1,-
TGTGCCAGCAGTTCAGGGGCTGGGGCCAACGTCCTGACTTTC,CASSSGAGANVLTF,-,TRBJ2-6,TRBV27,once
TGTGCCAGCTCCCACAGGAACACTGAAGCTTTCTTT,CASSHRNTEAFF,-,TRBJ1-1,TRBV18,-
TGTGCCAGCAGTTCGGGGACAGGGGCTGACTATGGCTACACCTTC,CASSSGTGADYGYTF,TRBD1,TRBJ1-2,TRBV27,-
TGTGCCAGCAGGCCTTTCGGAAGCACAGATACGCAGTATTTT,CASRPFGSTDTQYF,-,TRBJ2-3,TRBV27,-
TGTGCCACCTCGACTAGCGGGACATGGGACAATGAGCAGTTCTTC,CATSTSGTWDNEQFF,TRBD2,TRBJ2-1,TRBV6-1,-
TGTGCCAGCAGTGTGGGGGTCTTTGCCACCGGGGAGCTGTTTTTT,CASSVGVFATGELFF,-,TRBJ2-2,TRBV25-1,once
TGCGCCAGCAGCTTGGCCTCGACAGGGGAGACCGGGGAGCTGTTTTTT,CASSLASTGETGELFF,TRBD1,TRBJ2-2,TRBV5-1,-
TGTGCCAGCAGCTTGAGTCAGGGGGTGGCAGATACGCAGTATTTT,CASSLSQGVADTQYF,TRBD1,TRBJ2-3,TRBV5-8,-
TGCGCCAGCAGCTTCAGGAGCACTAACACCGGGGAGCTGTTTTTT,CASSFRSTNTGELFF,-,TRBJ2-2,TRBV5-1,-
TGTGCCAGCAGTTTCCGAGCTACGAACACCGGGGAGCTGTTTTTT,CASSFRATNTGELFF,-,TRBJ2-2,TRBV27,-
TGTGCCAGCTCGACAACCGGGACAGGTAACTACGAGCAGTACTTC,CASSTTGTGNYEQYF,TRBD1,TRBJ2-7,TRBV18,-
TGTGCCAGCACCGACCTCAGCAGCTACGAGCAGTACTTC,CASTDLSSYEQYF,-,TRBJ2-7,TRBV28,few
TGTGCCAGCAGCCCTGATCCAGGGGGGGATTATGGCTACACCTTC,CASSPDPGGDYGYTF,TRBD1,TRBJ1-2,TRBV5-5,-
TGTGCCACCAGGCCAACAGGGACTAGCGGGGGCACGAATACGCAGTATTTT,CATRPTGTSGGTNTQYF,TRBD2,TRBJ2-3,TRBV10-3,-
TGTGCCAGCAGCTTAGTGGCGCTAGCGGGAGGCGGTGAGCAGTTCTTC,CASSLVALAGGGEQFF,TRBD2,TRBJ2-1,TRBV7-2,-
TGTGCCAGCAGTCCTTCATATGGCCTTATGAACACTGAAGCTTTCTTT,CASSPSYGLMNTEAFF,-,TRBJ1-1,TRBV28,-
TGTGCCAGCAGCTTCCCAGGGACTCAAGAGACCCAGTACTTC,CASSFPGTQETQYF,-,TRBJ2-5,TRBV5-4,-
TGTGCCAGCTCACGACAGGACTACGAGCAGTACTTC,CASSRQDYEQYF,-,TRBJ2-7,TRBV18,-
TGTGCCTGGGTCACCGGGACTAGCGACATCGGGGAGCTGTTTTTT,CAWVTGTSDIGELFF,TRBD2,TRBJ2-2,TRBV30,few
TGTGCCAGCGAGGAAACAGGGGGGTGGGAGCAGTACTTC,CASEETGGWEQYF,TRBD1,TRBJ2-7,TRBV28,-
TGTGCCAGCAGCTCCACAGGGGGTCAGCCCCAGCATTTT,CASSSTGGQPQHF,TRBD1,TRBJ1-5,TRBV7-3,-
TGTGCCAGCAGTGCCAGGCCTAGCAATCAGCCCCAGCATTTT,CASSARPSNQPQHF,-,TRBJ1-5,TRBV27,-
TGCGCCAGCAGCTTGGGCGGACCAGATACGCAGTATTTT,CASSLGGPDTQYF,-,TRBJ2-3,TRBV5-1,-
TGCGCCAGCAGCTTTGATGGGGATCAGCCCCAGCATTTT,CASSFDGDQPQHF,-,TRBJ1-5,TRBV5-1,-
TGTGCCAGCAGAGTAGCGGGAGGTCCCGACCATGAGCAGTTCTTC,CASRVAGGPDHEQFF,TRBD2,TRBJ2-1,TRBV11-2,-
TGTGCCAGTAGTCCCCTAGAGGGGGGATTGAACACTGAAGCTTTCTTT,CASSPLEGGLNTEAFF,-,TRBJ1-1,TRBV19,-
TGTGCCAGCAGCCCCCAGCCCGGGGACCCAAACTATGGCTACACCTTC,CASSPQPGDPNYGYTF,-,TRBJ1-2,TRBV7-8,-
TGCAGCGTTGCGAGGACAGCAACTAATGAAAAACTGTTTTTT,CSVARTATNEKLFF,-,TRBJ1-4,TRBV29-1,-
TGTGCCAGCAGTCTGGGGCCGAGGGAGACCCAGTACTTC,CASSLGPRETQYF,-,TRBJ2-5,TRBV28,-
TGTGCCAGCAGTCCTTCTAGCGGGAGCTCCTACGAGCAGTACTTC,CASSPSSGSSYEQYF,TRBD2,TRBJ2-7,TRBV28,-
TGTGCCAGCAGTTGGAACAGGGGGTCTACAGATACGCAGTATTTT,CASSWNRGSTDTQYF,TRBD1,TRBJ2-3,TRBV28,-
TGTGCCAGCAGAAGTCGCTCCGAGCAGTACTTC,CASRSRSEQYF,-,TRBJ2-7,TRBV25-1,-
TGTGCCAGCAGGCCGCCCGGGACAGGGGACGGCGATGAGCAGTTCTTC,CASRPPGTGDGDEQFF,TRBD1,TRBJ2-1,TRBV5-4,-
TGTGCCAGCAGTTCCCACGGACAGGGATTGAACACTGAAGCTTTCTTT,CASSSHGQGLNTEAFF,TRBD1,TRBJ1-1,TRBV6-6,-
TGTGCCAGCAGTGTCCTGCCGTCACTAGCGCCGTCCTACAATGAGCAGTTCTTC,CASSVLPSLAPSYNEQFF,TRBD2,TRBJ2-1,TRBV27,-
TGTGCCAGCAGCTTTTGGGACAGTCTTAACTATGGCTACACCTTC,CASSFWDSLNYGYTF,TRBD1,TRBJ1-2,TRBV7-9,-
TGTGCCAGCAGCTCCGAGTTGGGCAAGACTAATGAAAAACTGTTTTTT,CASSSELGKTNEKLFF,-,TRBJ1-4,TRBV14,-
TGCGCCAGCAGCTACCAGGTGAACACCGGGGAGCTGTTTTTT,CASSYQVNTGELFF,-,TRBJ2-2,TRBV5-1,-
TGTGCCAGCGAGCTGACTATTTTCTCCTACAATGAGCAGTTCTTC,CASELTIFSYNEQFF,-,TRBJ2-1,TRBV2,-
TGTGCCAGCAGTTGGCGGGGGAGACTAGCGGGAGGATGGTTCGGGGAGCTGTTTTTT,CASSWRGRLAGGWFGELFF,TRBD2,TRBJ2-2,TRBV27,-
TGTGCCAGCAGCGTAGTTGGGGCTCAAGATACGCAGTATTTT,CASSVVGAQDTQYF,-,TRBJ2-3,TRBV9,-
TGTGCCACCAGTCCCCCCGGGAGAAGCCCCCCCGAGCAGTACTTC,CATSPPGRSPPEQYF,-,TRBJ2-7,TRBV15,-
TGTGCCAGCAGTCTAGCGGGAGATATCAATGAGCAGTTCTTC,CASSLAGDINEQFF,TRBD2,TRBJ2-1,TRBV6-5,-
TGCGCCAGCACCCCGCAGGGAGGAAACACCATATATTTT,CASTPQGGNTIYF,-,TRBJ1-3,TRBV5-1,-